These T cell receptor beta chains were read from a single sample in a study of T cell repertoires in cytomegalovirus infection. Their antigens remain unidentified. TCRdb re-analysed the reads in MiXCR, keeping a single row per CDR3 protein. The profile shows about 700,000 distinct CDR3 sequences, 33% of them singletons. This sample comprised cultured PBMCs, obtained from culture after CMV antigen stimulation. These receptors all stem from a human donor in good health (CMV status not recorded). Some clones in this sample may be carry-over from other donors' samples. The CDR3 runs from the conserved cysteine through the conserved F or W. The order of the fields is D gene, V gene, clone size, CDR3 length, J gene, CDR3 protein, CDR3 DNA. The D gene is left open where the match is weak. Size is stated for part of the rows, as once, few or many counts, or as a class when the clone is expanded.

TRBD1	TRBV7-2	NA	15	TRBJ1-5	CASSKQGASNQPQHF	TGTGCCAGCAGCAAACAGGGGGCAAGCAATCAGCCCCAGCATTTT
NA	TRBV14	few	18	TRBJ1-2	CASSQDRWGGVVNYGYTF	TGTGCCAGCAGCCAAGATCGGTGGGGAGGTGTGGTGAACTATGGCTACACCTTC
TRBD1	TRBV20-1	NA	14	TRBJ1-1	CSASPRQGGTEAFF	TGCAGTGCTTCTCCGCGGCAGGGGGGAACTGAAGCTTTCTTT
NA	TRBV14	few	13	TRBJ1-6	CASSWAQNSPLHF	TGTGCCAGCAGTTGGGCTCAAAATTCACCCCTCCACTTT
TRBD1	TRBV6-6	NA	13	TRBJ1-2	CASTTGVLGGYTF	TGTGCCAGCACTACAGGGGTACTCGGGGGCTACACCTTC
TRBD1	TRBV27	NA	14	TRBJ1-6	CASTLTGSGSPLHF	TGTGCCAGCACCCTGACAGGGTCCGGCTCACCCCTCCACTTT
NA	TRBV2	NA	12	TRBJ2-7	CASRAYSYEQYF	TGTGCCAGCAGGGCGTACTCCTACGAGCAGTACTTC
TRBD1	TRBV12-3/TRBV12-4	few	15	TRBJ2-2	CASRRTGGGSGELFF	TGTGCCAGCAGGAGGACAGGGGGCGGCTCCGGGGAGCTGTTTTTT
NA	TRBV6-5	few	12	TRBJ2-2	CASSYRSGELFF	TGTGCCAGCAGTTATCGGTCTGGGGAGCTGTTTTTT
TRBD1	TRBV29-1	once	13	TRBJ2-5	CSTRQGASETQYF	TGCAGCACGCGACAGGGAGCATCGGAGACCCAGTACTTC
NA	TRBV4-1	NA	14	TRBJ1-5	CASSQGRTRAPQHF	TGCGCCAGCAGCCAAGGACGGACTCGGGCGCCCCAGCATTTT
TRBD2	TRBV7-2	NA	17	TRBJ2-3	CASSLWTSGASTDTQYF	TGTGCCAGCAGCCTCTGGACTAGCGGGGCGAGCACAGATACGCAGTATTTT
NA	TRBV24-1	NA	16	TRBJ1-3	CATGGGGAFSGNTIYF	TGTGCCACCGGCGGCGGGGGGGCGTTCTCTGGAAACACCATATATTTT
TRBD1	TRBV12-3/TRBV12-4	few	14	TRBJ2-1	CASSFDRVRNEQFF	TGTGCCAGCAGTTTCGACAGGGTTAGGAATGAGCAGTTCTTC
NA	TRBV6-2/TRBV6-3	NA	13	TRBJ2-5	CASSSPAGETQYF	TGTGCCAGCAGTTCCCCGGCGGGAGAGACCCAGTACTTC
TRBD2	TRBV7-2	many	18	TRBJ2-5	CASSLEGRMLAGGETQYF	TGTGCCAGCAGCTTAGAAGGGCGGATGCTAGCGGGAGGAGAGACCCAGTACTTC
NA	TRBV19	few	17	TRBJ2-1	CASSISGANTALNEQFF	TGTGCCAGTAGTATTTCGGGGGCAAATACGGCCTTAAATGAGCAGTTCTTC
NA	TRBV16	NA	13	TRBJ1-5	CASRRRGNQPQHF	TGTGCCAGCCGCCGGAGAGGCAATCAGCCCCAGCATTTT
TRBD1	TRBV7-8	few	14	TRBJ2-7	CASSLAGTGVHRYF	TGTGCCAGCAGCTTAGCCGGGACAGGGGTTCATAGGTACTTC
TRBD2	TRBV7-2	many	14	TRBJ2-7	CASSRTSGSHEQYF	TGTGCCAGCAGCCGGACTAGCGGGAGCCACGAGCAGTACTTC
NA	TRBV29-1	NA	12	TRBJ2-1	CSVELRETEQFF	TGCAGCGTTGAGTTAAGGGAGACTGAGCAGTTCTTC
TRBD1	TRBV20-1	NA	12	TRBJ1-1	CSALGQGAEAFF	TGCAGTGCTCTTGGACAGGGCGCTGAAGCTTTCTTT
NA	TRBV28	NA	19	TRBJ2-4	CASSSPWTGRSQKRNIQYF	TGTGCCAGCAGTTCCCCTTGGACGGGCCGGTCACAAAAAAGAAACATTCAGTACTTC
NA	TRBV6-2/TRBV6-3	NA	15	TRBJ2-3	CASSNSGLRTDTQYF	TGTGCCAGCAGCAACAGCGGTCTACGCACAGATACGCAGTATTTT
NA	TRBV6-2/TRBV6-3	NA	12	TRBJ2-7	CASSYSLNEQYF	TGTGCCAGCAGTTACTCGCTAAACGAGCAGTACTTC
TRBD2	TRBV11-2	NA	16	TRBJ2-1	CASSLFAGGRNNEQFF	TGTGCCAGCAGCTTATTTGCGGGGGGACGTAACAATGAGCAGTTCTTC
NA	TRBV20-1	NA	14	TRBJ2-5	CSARDPAGWETQYF	TGCAGTGCTAGAGATCCGGCAGGGTGGGAGACCCAGTACTTC
NA	TRBV10-3	NA	14	TRBJ2-2	CAISETANTGELFF	TGTGCCATCAGTGAGACAGCGAACACCGGGGAGCTGTTTTTT
TRBD1	TRBV28	NA	15	TRBJ1-3	CASNLQGTLGNTIYF	TGTGCCAGCAACCTACAGGGGACGCTTGGAAACACCATATATTTT
NA	TRBV7-2	NA	17	TRBJ2-5	CASSLAFFAADEETQYF	TGTGCCAGCAGCTTAGCATTTTTTGCGGCCGATGAAGAGACCCAGTACTTC
TRBD2	TRBV11-2	NA	16	TRBJ2-5	CASSLGGGSRGETQYF	TGTGCCAGCAGCTTAGGGGGCGGGAGCAGAGGAGAGACCCAGTACTTC
TRBD2	TRBV2	few	14	TRBJ2-2	CASGPSGRGGELFF	TGTGCCAGCGGGCCTAGCGGGAGGGGCGGGGAGCTGTTTTTT
NA	TRBV19	NA	13	TRBJ2-2	CASWGQYTGELFF	TGTGCCAGTTGGGGACAATACACCGGGGAGCTGTTTTTT
NA	TRBV12-3/TRBV12-4	few	14	TRBJ2-7	CASSPGTAGYEQYF	TGTGCCAGCAGTCCCGGGACAGCGGGCTACGAGCAGTACTTC
TRBD1	TRBV5-6	NA	16	TRBJ2-1	CATRQTGTGLTDEQFF	TGTGCCACACGACAAACGGGGACAGGTCTTACCGATGAGCAGTTCTTC